Presented here are 21 T cell receptor beta chains from one specimen sequenced in a study of OX40 agonist ivuxolimab in advanced cancers. This table comes from immunoSEQ multiplex PCR, and its TCRdb copy is limited to in-frame clones, with some not included. Here the sample spans 76,000 or so clones, roughly 91% being singletons. The material was CD4+ or CD8+ T cells sorted from blood, obtained in a trial of the OX40 agonist ivuxolimab. Source of these receptors: an adult with an advanced solid tumor such as melanoma, head and neck, liver or kidney cancer.

The chain combines TRBV29-1 with TRBJ2-2, with 10 bases matching TRBD2. The CDR3 has 12 residues. CDR1 and CDR2 (germline): SQVTM, ANQGSEA. V dropped 7 bases and J dropped 4; count of bases not matched to a gene: 0. CDR3 in amino acids: CSGLAGTGELFF. The CDR3 DNA is TGCAGCGGACTAGCGGGCACCGGGGAGCTGTTTTTT.

The V gene is TRBV19, the J gene TRBJ2-5; 11 nucleotides line up with TRBD2. The junction had 6 bases not matched to a gene; V was cut back by 5 bases and J by 4 bases. CDR3 length: 15 amino acids. CDR1 and CDR2 (germline): LNHDA, SQIVND (reference sequence). CDR3 in DNA: TGTGCCAGTAGTGAACTAGCGGGAGTGGGAGAGACCCAGTACTTC. Translated, it gives CASSELAGVGETQYF.

The chain carries TRBV2 and TRBJ2-7, with TRBD1 matching 7 bases. CDR1 is SNHLY and CDR2 is FYNNEI in the germline V gene. The CDR3 runs to 13 residues. V shed 4 bases and J 2 bases; nucleotides not matched to a gene: 2. The DNA for the CDR3 is TGTGCCAGCAGTGGACAGGGCCCCTACGAGCAGTACTTC. Amino acids: CASSGQGPYEQYF. The full variable domain, its missing parts supplied by reference TRBV2 and TRBJ2-7, is EPEVTQTPSHQVTQMGQEVILRCVPISNHLYFYWYRQILGQKVEFLVSFYNNEISEKSEIFDDQFSVERPDGSNFTLKIRSTKLEDSAMYFCASSGQGPYEQYFGPGTRLTVT.

This chain connects TRBV19 to TRBJ1-3; no clear D gene. The CDR3 spans 15 residues. Trimming stripped 11 bases from V and 0 bases from J, with 17 bases between. In germline, CDR1 is LNHDA, CDR2 SQIVND (reference sequence). CDR3 residues: CAVASPLFSGNTIYF. The DNA of the CDR3 is TGTGCCGTAGCGAGCCCGTTATTCTCTGGAAACACCATATATTTT.

The chain employs TRBV6-5 and TRBJ2-5, with 11 bases identical to TRBD2. The DNA end is a closer match to TRBJ2-7, so the J assignment may be wrong. The CDR3 is 15 amino acids. Germline CDR1 reads MNHEY; CDR2 reads SVGAGI. The CDR3 DNA sequence: TGTGCCAGCAGCATACTAGCGGGAGAACCCTACGAGCAGTACTTC. This sequence encodes CASSILAGEPYEQYF.

The chain links TRBV6-1 to TRBJ2-1; D tentatively fits TRBD1 or TRBD2 (5 bases each). CDR3 length: 14 amino acids. Germline V CDR1 and CDR2: MNHNS, SASEGT. V was trimmed by 3 bases and J by 4 bases, leaving 10 bases between them. As DNA, the CDR3 is TGTGCCAGCAGTGACGGGGCCATATACAATGAGCAGTTCTTC. This gives the protein CASSDGAIYNEQFF.

V and J are TRBV18 and TRBJ2-1, with TRBD2 matching over 10 bases. After removal of 2 bases from V and 4 bases from J, the junction contained 8 bases not matched to a gene. Germline V gene data show CDR1 as KGHSH and CDR2 as LQKENI. CDR3 length equals 17 residues. Here the CDR3 DNA reads TGTGCCAGCTCACCAATGGCTAGCGGGAGTGTTTACAATGAGCAGTTCTTC. Its translation: CASSPMASGSVYNEQFF.

This clone was picked up a small number of times. The rearrangement uses TRBV30 and TRBJ1-4; D is undetermined. Germline V gene sequence: CDR1 GTSNPN, CDR2 SVGIG (reference sequence). Trimming shortened V by 1 base and J by 8 bases, and 5 bases separated the two germline ends. CDR3 length: 11 residues. This chain's CDR3 is CAWSGGEKLFF. CDR3 sequence (DNA): TGTGCCTGGAGTGGCGGGGAAAAACTGTTTTTT.

The chain recombines TRBV7-8 with TRBJ1-1, with a tentative D call TRBD1 (5 bases). CDR1 and CDR2 from the germline V gene are SGHVS and FQNEAQ. The V end was cut by 3 bases, the J end by 1 base, with 15 bases between. The CDR3 is made up of 16 amino acids. CDR3 bases: TGTGCCAGCAGCTTCCCCGGGGCAGGGCAGAACACTGAAGCTTTCTTT. Its translation is CASSFPGAGQNTEAFF. Filled out from reference TRBV7-8 and TRBJ1-1, the complete variable domain reads GAGVSQSPRYKVAKRGQDVALRCDPISGHVSLFWYQQALGQGPEFLTYFQNEAQLDKSGLPSDRFFAERPEGSVSTLKIQRTQQEDSAVYLCASSFPGAGQNTEAFFGQGTRLTVV.

The V call is TRBV6-6, the J call TRBJ1-5; the D is unclear. The length of the CDR3 is 14 residues. Trimming pared 5 bases from V and 2 bases from J, leaving 10 bases between. Germline CDR1 MNHNY, CDR2 SVGAGI (reference sequence). Here the CDR3 DNA reads TGTGCCAGCAGTCTTAGGAGGGGCAATCAGCCCCAGCATTTT. This encodes CASSLRRGNQPQHF.

This clone turned up a few times. The V call is TRBV12-5, the J call TRBJ1-5; D is unresolved. Germline V gene lookup returns CDR1 LGHNT and CDR2 FRNRAP. This CDR3 has 11 amino acids. V gave up 3 bases and J gave up 3 bases, with 0 bases separating them. The CDR3 reads CASGFNQPQHF. The CDR3 nucleotides are TGTGCTAGTGGTTTCAATCAGCCCCAGCATTTT.

The gene calls are TRBV29-1 and TRBJ2-7; D is undetermined. CDR3 size: 12 residues. CDR1 is SQVTM, CDR2 ANQGSEA, per germline. Between the trimmed V and J ends, which lost 4 bases and 3 bases, there was a span of 10 bases. The CDR3 nucleotides are TGCAGCGTTGTAGGAACAAACTACGAGCAGTACTTC. It specifies CSVVGTNYEQYF.

V is TRBV6-6 and J is TRBJ2-2; D is undetermined. This CDR3 comprises 15 residues. Trimming removed 4 bases from V and 0 bases from J, with 9 bases in between. Per the germline V gene, CDR1 is MNHNY and CDR2 is SVGAGI (reference sequence). CDR3: CASSLAGSNTGELFF. As DNA, the CDR3 is TGTGCCAGCAGTTTAGCAGGATCGAACACCGGGGAGCTGTTTTTT.

The genes are TRBV5-8 and TRBJ2-1; 10 nucleotides agree with TRBD2. Germline CDR1 reads SGHTS; CDR2 reads YDEGEE. The CDR3 is 19 amino acids. V was clipped by 1 base and J by 0 bases; unmatched bases: 10. In DNA, the CDR3 is TGTGCCAGCAGCTTGATGGGGACTAGCGTCCCAAGCTCCTACAATGAGCAGTTCTTC. Protein sequence: CASSLMGTSVPSSYNEQFF.

The V call is TRBV4-1, the J call TRBJ1-5; no definite D call. Trimming pared 1 base from V and 6 bases from J, leaving 10 bases between. Per the germline V gene, CDR1 is MGHRA and CDR2 is YSYEKL. The CDR3 covers 14 residues. DNA of the CDR3: TGCGCCAGCAGCCAAGCGGTGGGCCGTCAGCCCCAGCATTTT. Translating it yields CASSQAVGRQPQHF.

The chain employs TRBV20-1 and TRBJ2-3, with D unclear. Germline V gene sequence: CDR1 DFQATT, CDR2 SNEGSKA (reference sequence). The CDR3 is made up of 10 amino acids. The V end was cut by 6 bases, the J end by 5 bases, with 6 bases between. CDR3 sequence: CSAPVDTQYF. The CDR3 DNA sequence: TGCAGTGCCCCCGTAGATACGCAGTATTTT.

Only a few counts were recorded for this clone. The rearrangement links TRBV2 to TRBJ1-5, with D uncertain. CDR1 SNHLY and CDR2 FYNNEI come from the germline V gene. Trimming stripped 4 bases from V and 5 bases from J, with 9 bases between. The CDR3 is 13 residues long. CDR3 in DNA: TGTGCCAGCAGTGGGACGGGAGATCAGCCCCAGCATTTT. Its translation: CASSGTGDQPQHF.

This chain links TRBV14 with TRBJ1-6; 10 nucleotides match TRBD1. Germline V gene lookup returns CDR1 SGHDN and CDR2 FVKESK. The CDR3 has 14 residues. The V and J ends lost 4 bases and 9 bases, in that order; junction bases with no gene match: 3. CDR3 amino acids: CASSRDRGPSPLHF. CDR3 bases: TGTGCCAGCAGCCGAGACAGGGGGCCTTCACCCCTCCACTTT.

The V call is TRBV28, the J call TRBJ2-6; D is ambiguous. The CDR3 extends over 15 amino acids. Trimming stripped 6 bases from V and 0 bases from J, with 9 bases between. CDR1 is MDHEN and CDR2 is SYDVKM in the germline V gene. CDR3 sequence reads: CASRSPSSGANVLTF. CDR3 nucleotide sequence: TGTGCCAGCAGGTCCCCATCCTCTGGGGCCAACGTCCTGACTTTC.

J is TRBJ2-7 and V is TRBV4-1, with TRBD2 as a possible D gene (6 bases). The CDR3 spans 15 residues. Trimming took off 1 base at V and 3 bases at J, with 13 bases between the two ends. Germline V CDR1 and CDR2: MGHRA, YSYEKL. The CDR3 here is CASSQGGTLIYEQYF. CDR3 nucleotide sequence: TGCGCCAGCAGCCAAGGGGGGACTTTAATCTACGAGCAGTACTTC.

This clone was picked up a small number of times. The V gene is TRBV10-1, the J gene TRBJ2-7; 9 bases map to TRBD1. CDR3 length: 14 residues. V was pared by 5 bases and J by 1 base, with 3 bases of the junction left unmatched. Germline CDR1 reads WNHNN; CDR2 reads SYGVQD (reference sequence). The CDR3 is CASSPGTGSYEQYF. The CDR3 nucleotides are TGCGCCAGCAGTCCTGGGACAGGGTCCTACGAGCAGTACTTC.